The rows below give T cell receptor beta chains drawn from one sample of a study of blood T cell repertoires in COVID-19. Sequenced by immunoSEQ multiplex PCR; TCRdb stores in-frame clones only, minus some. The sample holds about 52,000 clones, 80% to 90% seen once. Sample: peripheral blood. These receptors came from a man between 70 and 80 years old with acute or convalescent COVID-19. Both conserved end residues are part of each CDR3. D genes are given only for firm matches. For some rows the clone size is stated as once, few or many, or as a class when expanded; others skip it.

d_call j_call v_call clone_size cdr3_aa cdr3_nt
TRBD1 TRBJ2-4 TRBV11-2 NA CACLRGQAVAKNIQYF TGTGCCTGCCTAAGGGGACAGGCAGTAGCCAAAAACATTCAGTACTTC
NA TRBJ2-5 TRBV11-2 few CASSPQRSRLEETQYF TGTGCCAGCAGCCCCCAGCGGAGTCGTCTAGAAGAGACCCAGTACTTC
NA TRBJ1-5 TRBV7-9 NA CASSLAPGGSNQPQHF TGTGCCAGCAGCTTAGCGCCGGGGGGGAGCAATCAGCCCCAGCATTTT
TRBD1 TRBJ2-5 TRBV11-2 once CASSFNGQGRETQYF TGTGCCAGCAGCTTTAATGGACAGGGGCGAGAGACCCAGTACTTC
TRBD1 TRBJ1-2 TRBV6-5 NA CASSPTGGRGYTF TGTGCCAGCAGTCCAACAGGGGGCCGGGGCTACACCTTC
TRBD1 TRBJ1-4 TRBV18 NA CASSQQGARTEKLFF TGTGCCAGCTCACAACAGGGGGCGCGTACTGAAAAACTGTTTTTT
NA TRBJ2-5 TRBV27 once CASTRYPQETQYF TGTGCCAGCACCCGCTACCCCCAAGAGACCCAGTACTTC
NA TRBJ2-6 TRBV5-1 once CASSSNSGNSGANVLTF TGCGCCAGCAGCTCCAATTCAGGGAACTCTGGGGCCAACGTCCTGACTTTC
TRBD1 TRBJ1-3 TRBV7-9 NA CASSLRRDRGDTIYF TGTGCCAGCAGCTTACGTCGGGACAGGGGGGACACCATATATTTT
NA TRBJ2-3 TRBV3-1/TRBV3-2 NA CASSQRQGTDTQYF TGTGCCAGCAGTCAAAGACAGGGCACAGATACGCAGTATTTT
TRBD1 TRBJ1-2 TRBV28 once CASRTGGAYGYTF TGTGCCAGCAGGACAGGGGGCGCCTATGGCTACACCTTC
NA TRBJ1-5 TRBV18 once CASSPLGRGDSNQPQHF TGTGCCAGCTCACCACTTGGGCGGGGGGATAGCAATCAGCCCCAGCATTTT
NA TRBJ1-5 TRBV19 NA CASSTHREVNQPQHF TGTGCCAGTAGTACCCACAGGGAAGTCAATCAGCCCCAGCATTTT
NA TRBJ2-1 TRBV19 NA CASSIASREQFF TGTGCCAGTAGTATCGCCAGCAGGGAGCAGTTCTTC
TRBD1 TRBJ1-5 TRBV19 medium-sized CASAGTGGNQPQHF TGTGCCAGTGCTGGAACAGGGGGCAATCAGCCCCAGCATTTT
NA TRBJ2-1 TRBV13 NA CASSISRIGEQFF TGTGCCAGCAGCATCTCTAGGATCGGTGAGCAGTTCTTC
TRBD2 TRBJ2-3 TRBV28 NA CASSLLGLAGSTDTQYF TGTGCCAGCAGTTTATTGGGGCTAGCGGGCAGCACAGATACGCAGTATTTT
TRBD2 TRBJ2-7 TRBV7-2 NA CASSPTPYSSGRRSYEQYF TGTGCCAGCAGCCCTACCCCCTATTCTAGCGGGAGGCGCTCCTACGAGCAGTACTTC
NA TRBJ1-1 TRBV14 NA CASSHSHRPNTEAFF TGTGCCAGCAGCCATTCGCACAGGCCGAACACTGAAGCTTTCTTT
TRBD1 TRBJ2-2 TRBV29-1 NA CSVKGAYGGELFF TGCAGCGTTAAGGGGGCGTACGGCGGGGAGCTGTTTTTT
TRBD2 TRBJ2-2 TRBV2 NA CASRGDTGELFF TGTGCCAGCCGGGGGGACACCGGGGAGCTGTTTTTT
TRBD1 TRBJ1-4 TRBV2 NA CASYDRGRREKLFF TGTGCCAGCTATGACAGGGGGCGGCGGGAAAAACTGTTTTTT